Listed below are T cell receptor beta chains from one sample, sequenced in a study of cytomegalovirus exposure and HLA in healthy donors. Assay: immunoSEQ multiplex PCR; the TCRdb copy retains only in-frame clones and omits some. The sample consists of about 120,000 clones, 77% of them appearing once. Sequences were obtained from PBMCs. These receptors came from a man aged 40-50 years in good health and CMV-seropositive. CDR3s include the opening cysteine and the closing phenylalanine or tryptophan.

V	J	CDR3
TRBV28	TRBJ1-5	CASSLSGTGAVDQPQHF
TRBV19	TRBJ1-6	CASSIVAGRNSPLHF
TRBV5-1	TRBJ2-1	CASSRTGRTDNEQFF
TRBV5-1	TRBJ2-7	CASSGQGYYEQYF
TRBV5-1	TRBJ1-1	CASSSTGVNTEAFF
TRBV1	TRBJ1-1	CTSSRGGDSMNTEAFF
TRBV9	TRBJ2-4	CASSDGQTDVQYF
TRBV9	TRBJ2-1	CASSVTATGRNEQFF
TRBV5-6	TRBJ2-5	CASSFPGSKETQYF
TRBV7-2	TRBJ1-1	CASSLTTGDTEAFF
TRBV27	.	CASSPGGGGSVEQYF
TRBV19	TRBJ2-7	CASSATSSVAYEQYF
TRBV27	TRBJ2-7	CASSLGLAAYEQYF
TRBV18	TRBJ1-2	CASSPSQGLIYGYTF
TRBV19	TRBJ1-4	CASRTGQGGEKLFF
TRBV5-1	TRBJ1-2	CASSLNPLQGRYGYTF
TRBV6-1	TRBJ1-5	CASSAINQPQHF
TRBV28	TRBJ2-6	CASSSNTPLDRVYFFGANVLTF
TRBV2	TRBJ1-5	CASSPRGSGNQPQHF
TRBV5-5	TRBJ1-1	CASSYGQGAQLGTEAFF
TRBV7-8	TRBJ2-7	CASSSLARTGREQYF
TRBV5-1	TRBJ2-3	CASSLARGASRTDTQYF
TRBV7-7	TRBJ2-3	CASSLGTSGGTDTQYF
TRBV10-2	TRBJ2-6	CASSGVVIGANVLTF
TRBV7-2	TRBJ1-1	CASSQGVGAGGTEAFF
TRBV9	TRBJ2-5	CASSVGLERETQYF
TRBV6-1	TRBJ1-3	CAIRQADSGNTIYF
TRBV7-2	TRBJ2-7	CASSRSGGAVYEQYF
TRBV2	TRBJ2-7	CASSRDRVETYEQYF
TRBV27	TRBJ2-7	CASSYLGTAYEQYF
TRBV15	TRBJ2-7	CATSRAGVYEQYF
TRBV6-6	TRBJ1-1	CASSPLLSTEAFF
TRBV11-2	TRBJ1-1	CASSFSGRDTEAFF
TRBV4-3	TRBJ2-7	CASSQDSSLSYEQYF
TRBV6-1	TRBJ1-1	CASRARTGPNTEAFF
TRBV6-5	TRBJ1-1	CASSTSTEWNTEAFF
TRBV29-1	TRBJ1-3	CSVGQGLGGNTIYF
TRBV4-3	TRBJ1-2	CASSQDMGGYGYTF
TRBV2	TRBJ2-2	CASSRGLRTGELFF
TRBV7-9	TRBJ2-7	CASSLSRSYEQYF
TRBV28	TRBJ2-5	CASSFRDKVSPKQETQYF
TRBV11-1	TRBJ2-1	CASSSLTTGGLGEQFF
TRBV7-9	TRBJ2-6	CASSLRRGSGGSGANVLTF
TRBV19	TRBJ1-5	CASSMGRQPQHF
TRBV27	TRBJ1-6	CASSSPETGRSPLHF
TRBV28	TRBJ1-1	CASSFGQKEAFF
TRBV18	TRBJ1-6	CASSLESSYNSPLHF
TRBV6-5	TRBJ2-1	CASSAPGAGFNEQFF
TRBV5-6	TRBJ2-2	CASSLGPGTNTGELFF
TRBV10-2	TRBJ1-5	CASSHHLTGPNQPQHF
TRBV6-5	TRBJ1-1	CASSPRLNTEAFF
TRBV28	TRBJ1-4	CASSFSPGEEKLFF
TRBV19	TRBJ2-1	CASSRTGPGEQFF
TRBV4-3	TRBJ1-1	CASSQDYGGAGTEAFF
TRBV7-2	TRBJ2-7	CASSIIVDEQYF
TRBV4-1	TRBJ2-5	CASSPQGELQETQYF
TRBV5-8	TRBJ1-2	CASSPEGGYGYTF
TRBV2	TRBJ2-3	CASSAVLSTDTQYF
TRBV28	TRBJ1-2	CASSLPGVYGYTF